This T cell receptor (beta chain) was sequenced for a study of vaccination and CD4 T cells after COVID-19. Looking at the study overall: Cells were stimulated with overlapping spike peptides from SARS-CoV-2, HCoV-NL63, HCoV-OC43 and HCoV-229E.

This CDR3 is 19 amino acids long. Germline CDR1 MNHEY, CDR2 SVGEGT. Trimming left V 6 bases short and J 5 bases short, with 28 bases between. Details on this clonotype: Its antigen is unidentified.

At the Johns Hopkins FTIC core, DNA taken from cultured CD4+ T cells was sequenced by way of the Oncomine TCR Beta short-read assay. From cultured CD4+ T cells, genomic DNA was extracted. In TCRdb, the PCR reads were re-called with MiXCR into one record per CDR3 protein. The sample shows around 3,000 distinct CDR3 sequences, about 29% of them seen only once. The treatment here: approximately nine-day PBMC culture with coronavirus spike peptide pools or control peptides (ViraFEST assay). CD4+ T cells of the unexposed donor were collected before the COVID-19 pandemic (2011-2018). The chain recombines TRBV6-2 or TRBV6-3 with TRBJ2-2; possible D gene TRBD2, 7 bases. Material: CD4+ T cells from blood, cultured in vitro. This TCR derives from a human donor in good health. CDR3: CASSQPRGGQKVKTGELFF. CDR3 sequence (DNA): TGTGCCAGCAGCCAACCTAGGGGGGGGCAGAAGGTTAAGACCGGGGAGCTGTTTTTT.